This TCR beta chain came from a study of OX40 agonist ivuxolimab in advanced cancers. Broadly, across the study: Ivuxolimab, which targeted the costimulatory receptor OX40 (CD134), was an agonistic, fully human IgG2 monoclonal antibody. Among the 52 dose-escalation patients, around 19 had hepatocellular carcinoma, approximately 15 melanoma, 9 renal cell carcinoma and 9 head and neck cancer. Intravenous ivuxolimab was administered to patients every 2 weeks at six dose levels: 0.01, 0.1, 0.3, 1.5, 3 and 10 mg/kg. In the dose-escalation cohort, 65% to 85% of patients were male, and the mean age was 60 years with a range of roughly 20 to 85. Peripheral TCRbeta sequencing was intended to test whether TCR sequence diversity was altered and clonal T-cell expansion was caused by ivuxolimab. Prior anti-PD-1, anti-PD-L1 or anti-CTLA-4 therapy was permitted, and 30% to 50% of dose-escalation patients had received checkpoint inhibitors. The paper covers the monotherapy dose-escalation part of the phase I ivuxolimab trial, which included N ≈ 52 patients. Three dose-escalation patients achieved partial responses, one with hepatocellular carcinoma and two with cutaneous melanoma.

Regarding this clone: No antigen is known for it. No base quality values were provided; no much bigger clone lies one nucleotide off.

Patients with autoimmune disease history or receiving systemic immunosuppression were excluded from the trial. Peripheral blood for TCR sequencing was collected from all dose cohorts at baseline, on cycle 4 day 1, and on cycle 7 day 1. Samples came from an open-label, multicenter, first-in-human phase I dose-escalation trial of ivuxolimab. Adults with locally advanced or metastatic melanoma, renal cell carcinoma, hepatocellular carcinoma or head and neck squamous cell carcinoma were enrolled in the trial. Before TCR sequencing, CD4+ and CD8+ T cells were separately sorted from peripheral blood. Findings and caveats that apply to the study as a whole: After ivuxolimab, expanded clones were on average more numerous among CD8+ T cells than among CD4+ T cells. In partial responders in the 0.1-3.0 mg/kg groups, normalized peripheral clonal expansion was found to be among the lowest, especially among CD8+ T cells. Which antigens the clonally expanded peripheral T cells were specific for was not determined. Low levels of normalized T-cell clonal expansion were also seen in some patients who did not respond. At doses of 0.1 to 3.0 mg/kg, clonal expansion of both CD4+ and CD8+ T cells in blood was seen between baseline and week 6.

To sequence the TCRbeta CDR3 region, genomic DNA was isolated from the sorted cells. TCRbeta CDR3 regions were sequenced using the immunoSEQ Assay. TCRdb carries this immuneACCESS record with in-frame sequences only. Its versions omit some clonotypes, under half of them owing to an unresolved V gene in the studies checked, with the rest unexplained. In all, the sample holds 92,000 or so clones, and approximately 80% of those were seen once. About 5.8% of the sample comes from the top ten. According to the germline V gene, CDR1 reads MDHEN and CDR2 reads SYDVKM. Counted from cysteine to phenylalanine, this CDR3 has 15 amino acids. The read is trimmed to its CDR3 DNA, 45 bases read in frame from base 1. Germline trimming amounts to 4 bases on V and 5 bases on J, with 7 as the count of junction bases outside the gene matches.

Sequencing used CD4+ or CD8+ T cells sorted from blood, obtained in a trial of the OX40 agonist ivuxolimab. The chain was built from TRBV28 and TRBJ1-2; TRBD1 agrees with 10 junctional bases. The TCR originated in an adult with an advanced solid tumor such as melanoma, head and neck, liver or kidney cancer. The nucleotide sequence reads TGTGCCAGCAGTTCCCTCGGACAGGGGGGTTATGGCTACACCTTC. Translated, it reads CASSSLGQGGYGYTF.